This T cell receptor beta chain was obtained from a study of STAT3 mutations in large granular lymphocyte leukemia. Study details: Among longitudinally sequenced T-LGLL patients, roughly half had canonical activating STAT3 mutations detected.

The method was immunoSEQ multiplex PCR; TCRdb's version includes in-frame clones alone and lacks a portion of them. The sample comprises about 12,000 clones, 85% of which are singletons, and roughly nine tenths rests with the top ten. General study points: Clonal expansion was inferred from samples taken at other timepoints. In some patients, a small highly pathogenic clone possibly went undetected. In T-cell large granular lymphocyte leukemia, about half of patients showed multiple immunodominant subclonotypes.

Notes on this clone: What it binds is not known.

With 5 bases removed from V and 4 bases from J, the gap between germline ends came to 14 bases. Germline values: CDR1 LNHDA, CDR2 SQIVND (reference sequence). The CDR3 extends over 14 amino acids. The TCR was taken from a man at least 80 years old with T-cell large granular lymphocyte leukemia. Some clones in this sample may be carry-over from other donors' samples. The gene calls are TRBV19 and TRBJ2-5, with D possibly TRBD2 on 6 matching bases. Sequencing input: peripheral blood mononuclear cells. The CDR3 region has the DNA TGTGCCAGTAGTGGGGACTTAGTAACAGAGACCCAGTACTTC. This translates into CASSGDLVTETQYF.